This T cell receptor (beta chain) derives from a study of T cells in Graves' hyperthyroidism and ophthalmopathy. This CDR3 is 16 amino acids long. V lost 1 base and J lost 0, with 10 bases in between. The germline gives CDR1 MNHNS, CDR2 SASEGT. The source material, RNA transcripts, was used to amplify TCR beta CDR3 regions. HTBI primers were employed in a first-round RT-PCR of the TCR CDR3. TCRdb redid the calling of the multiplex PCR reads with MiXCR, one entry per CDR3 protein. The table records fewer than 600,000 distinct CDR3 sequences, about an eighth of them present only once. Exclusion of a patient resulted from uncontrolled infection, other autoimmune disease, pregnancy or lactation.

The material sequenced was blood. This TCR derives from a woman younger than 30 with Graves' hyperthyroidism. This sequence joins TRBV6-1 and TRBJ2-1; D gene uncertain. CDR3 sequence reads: CASSEGVGISYNEQFF. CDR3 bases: TGTGCCAGCAGTGAAGGGGTAGGTATCTCCTACAATGAGCAGTTCTTC.